These 10 T cell receptor beta chains came from one sample sequenced in a study of metastatic and nonmetastatic thyroid tumors (dated by TCRdb to the early 2020s). Before undergoing thyroid surgery, none of the patients had been given any kind of treatment. Library creation used PCR. Sequencing took place on an Illumina HiSeq 4000. Using fastp trimming at Q25 and MiXCR clonotype assembly, TCRdb reanalyzed the public sequencing data and kept in-frame beta chains. Within this sample are about 20,000 clones, with under 35% of them counted one time only. The top ten hold around 5.8% of the sample. The sample comprised blood. Every receptor here comes from a female donor with papillary thyroid cancer or a benign thyroid nodule (not recorded which). Some clones in this sample may be carry-over from other donors' samples.

The chain recombines TRBV15 with TRBJ2-7, with TRBD1 matching 9 bases. Germline CDR1 LNHNV, CDR2 YYDKDF (reference sequence). V gave up 8 bases and J gave up 2 bases; unmatched junction bases: 7. This CDR3 has 14 residues. The CDR3 reads CATRAGTGTYEQYF. Here the CDR3 DNA reads TGTGCCACCCGAGCGGGGACAGGGACCTACGAGCAGTACTTC.

In its sample, this clone ranks as medium-sized. V usage is TRBV6-1 and J usage is TRBJ2-5; D gene ambiguous. CDR1 is MNHNS and CDR2 is SASEGT in the germline V gene. Trimming removed 5 bases at V and 4 bases at J, with 17 bases between. The CDR3 spans 15 residues. Written as DNA, the CDR3 is TGTGCCAGCAGTTCCAATCCCGCCGGGTCAGAGACCCAGTACTTC. Translation: CASSSNPAGSETQYF.

This clone showed up many times. This rearrangement joins TRBV9 to TRBJ1-1; D ambiguous. Trimming left V 0 bases short and J 1 base short, with 7 bases between. The CDR3 totals 14 residues. From germline, CDR1 is SGDLS and CDR2 YYNGEE. CDR3 amino acids: CASSVAPENTEAFF. CDR3 DNA sequence: TGTGCCAGCAGCGTAGCCCCAGAGAACACTGAAGCTTTCTTT.

This clone was counted many times. This CDR3 is also generated by other DNA sequences in the sample. The gene calls are TRBV5-8 and TRBJ1-5, with 7 positions matching TRBD1. This CDR3 is 15 amino acids long. Germline CDR1 is SGHTS and CDR2 is YDEGEE. The J segment lost 2 bases and the V segment lost 3 bases, leaving 5 bases of the junction unmatched. CDR3 amino acids: CASSSNTGGNQPQHF. Here the CDR3 DNA reads TGTGCCAGCAGCTCGAACACAGGGGGCAATCAGCCCCAGCATTTT.

The J gene is TRBJ1-1, the V gene TRBV10-3, with D maybe TRBD1 (5 bases). Per germline, CDR1 ENHRY and CDR2 SYGVKD. Deletions cut 6 bases from V and 0 bases from J, with 11 bases between. This CDR3 region has 14 residues. CDR3 region: CAIRADTLNTEAFF. CDR3 DNA sequence: TGTGCCATCAGGGCGGACACTTTGAACACTGAAGCTTTCTTT.

A few counts support this clone. This rearrangement joins TRBV20-1 to TRBJ2-1; 11 bases agree with TRBD2. The V and J ends lost 3 bases and 1 base, in that order; junction bases with no gene match: 5. This CDR3 has 16 amino acids. Per germline, CDR1 DFQATT and CDR2 SNEGSKA (reference sequence). The CDR3 bases are TGCAGTGCTAGCGACCGACTAGCGGGATCCTACAATGAGCAGTTCTTC. Its translation is CSASDRLAGSYNEQFF.

This rearrangement joins TRBV9 to TRBJ2-3; tentatively, D is TRBD2 (5 bases). The CDR3 runs 16 residues. Germline assignment: CDR1 SGDLS and CDR2 YYNGEE. V lost 0 bases, J lost 5 bases, and 16 bases lay in between. Written as DNA, the CDR3 is TGTGCCAGCAGCGTAGGAAGCGTGAGGGCCCAAGATACGCAGTATTTT. Protein: CASSVGSVRAQDTQYF.

This clone was counted ten times or more. Given a much more abundant clone one base away, this may be a read error. This chain uses TRBV4-1 with TRBJ1-5; D may be TRBD1 (5 bases). CDR1 and CDR2 from the germline V gene are MGHRA and YSYEKL. This CDR3 has 16 amino acids. CDR3 residues: CASGQRGGGGNQPQHF. For the CDR3, the DNA is TGCGCCAGCGGCCAACGGGGGGGAGGGGGCAATCAGCCCCAGCATTTT.

This chain connects TRBV27 to TRBJ2-7; 13 bases agree with TRBD2. J lost 2 bases, V lost 5 bases, and 6 bases had no gene match. The V gene's germline CDR1 is MNHEY and CDR2 SMNVEV (reference sequence). CDR3 length equals 16 residues. The DNA for the CDR3 is TGTGCCAGCAGTCCCGGGACTAGCGGGACCCCCTACGAGCAGTACTTC. Translation gives CASSPGTSGTPYEQYF.

This clone was counted at least ten times. The junction departs from the called germline gene at one end, perhaps through a read error. V is TRBV20-1 and J is TRBJ2-2, with TRBD2 as a possible D gene (5 bases). The length of the CDR3 is 16 residues. Germline V gene data show CDR1 as DFQATT and CDR2 as SNEGSKA (reference sequence). The CDR3 bases are TGCAGTGCTAGAGCTGCTATGAGGCGGAACACCGGGGAGCTGTTCTTT. Its protein product is CSARAAMRRNTGELFF.